The sequence of this T cell receptor beta chain was determined in a study of blood T cell repertoires in COVID-19. Trimming left V 5 bases short and J 4 bases short, with 20 bases between. The CDR3 contains 17 residues. CDR1 is SEHNR, CDR2 FQNEAQ, per germline (reference sequence). Assay used: immunoSEQ multiplex PCR; TCRdb lists only in-frame clones, some missing. This sample has 150,000 to 200,000 clones, with about 83% found just once. This clonotype was sampled from a man aged 18 to 30 with active or convalescent COVID-19. The gene calls are TRBV7-9 and TRBJ2-2; D uncertain. Specimen: peripheral blood. The CDR3 here is CASSPPLRSDRTGELFF. CDR3 coding DNA: TGTGCCAGCAGCCCCCCCCTCCGGAGCGACCGCACCGGGGAGCTGTTTTTT.